The 9 T cell receptor beta chains presented below share a single source sample, sequenced in a study of T cell repertoires in cytomegalovirus infection. MiXCR, applied by TCRdb to the reads, yields one record per CDR3 protein. The sample consists of fewer than 1,000,000 distinct CDR3 sequences, approximately 31% of them appearing once. Antigens for these TCRs are unknown. Sequencing used cultured CD8+ T cells from PBMCs, obtained from culture after CMV antigen stimulation. These receptors all come from a human donor in good health (CMV status not recorded). Some clones in this sample may be carry-over from other donors' samples.

Here the CDR3 reads CASSSDDSSNQPQHF. CDR3 bases: TGTGCCAGCAGCTCTGACGACAGCAGCAATCAGCCCCAGCATTTT. The chain couples TRBV7-6 to TRBJ1-5; the D gene is possibly TRBD1 (5 bases). Germline V lookup: CDR1 SGHVS, CDR2 FNYEAQ. The V end lost 4 bases, the J end lost 1 base, and 11 bases lay between the germline ends. CDR3 size: 15 residues. The full variable domain, with the rest looked up from reference TRBV7-6 and TRBJ1-5, is GAGVSQSPRYKVTKRGQDVALRCDPISGHVSLYWYRQALGQGPEFLTYFNYEAQQDKSGLPNDRFSAERPEGSISTLTIQRTEQRDSAMYRCASSSDDSSNQPQHFGDGTRLSIL.

The table lists this clonotype with a few counts. For the CDR3, the DNA is TGTGCCAGCACCGACGGAGGCGAGAGCTCTGGGGCCAACGTCCTGACTTTC. Protein: CASTDGGESSGANVLTF. J is TRBJ2-6 and V is TRBV2; D perhaps matches TRBD2 (5 bases). The CDR3 is 17 residues long. Trimming left V 7 bases short and J 0 bases short, with 16 bases between. Germline V gene data show CDR1 as SNHLY and CDR2 as FYNNEI. Complete variable domain (other parts from reference TRBV2 and TRBJ2-6): EPEVTQTPSHQVTQMGQEVILRCVPISNHLYFYWYRQILGQKVEFLVSFYNNEISEKSEIFDDQFSVERPDGSNFTLKIRSTKLEDSAMYFCASTDGGESSGANVLTFGAGSRLTVL.

This clonotype was detected only a few times. The chain is built from TRBV27 and TRBJ2-3; 12 bases fit TRBD2. After removal of 1 base from V and 0 bases from J, the junction contained 8 bases not matched to a gene. The CDR3 loop spans 19 amino acids. Germline CDR1 MNHEY, CDR2 SMNVEV (reference sequence). The CDR3 DNA reads TGTGCCAGCAGTTTATATGGACTAGCGGGGTTAACTAGCACAGATACGCAGTATTTT. Translation gives CASSLYGLAGLTSTDTQYF.

V and J are TRBV6-1 and TRBJ2-3; the D is unclear. With 7 bases removed from V and 4 bases from J, the gap between germline ends came to 18 bases. Germline CDR1 and CDR2: MNHNS and SASEGT. This CDR3 comprises 15 residues. The CDR3 nucleotides read TGTGCCAGCACCCGGCGGACCTTTTCGTCAGATACGCAGTATTTT. Translation: CASTRRTFSSDTQYF.

At least ten counts were recorded for this clonotype. This chain connects TRBV7-9 to TRBJ1-5; 7 bases agree with TRBD1. This CDR3 has 15 residues. Germline V CDR1 and CDR2: SEHNR, FQNEAQ (reference sequence). The V gene end was trimmed by 4 bases and the J gene end by 1 base; junction bases not matched to a gene: 4. The CDR3 protein is CASSSTGLSNQPQHF. Written as DNA, the CDR3 is TGTGCCAGCAGCTCGACAGGGTTGAGCAATCAGCCCCAGCATTTT.

Ten or more counts support this clonotype. The chain has TRBV7-2 and TRBJ2-5; 8 bases are shared with TRBD1. The germline CDR1 and CDR2 sequences are SGHTA and FQGNSA. The trim removed 1 base at V and 6 bases at J, leaving 10 bases unmatched. CDR3 length: 16 residues. DNA for the CDR3: TGTGCCAGCAGCTTAGGAGTAGCAGGGGGCGTACAGACCCAGTACTTC. Translated, it gives CASSLGVAGGVQTQYF.

This clonotype was seen a handful of times. The genes are TRBV6-1 and TRBJ1-2; D unresolved. Trimming stripped 0 bases from V and 6 bases from J, with 14 bases between. There are 15 residues in the CDR3. The germline CDR1 and CDR2 sequences are MNHNS and SASEGT. This CDR3 reads CASSEARRGNDGYTF. The CDR3 DNA sequence: TGTGCCAGCAGTGAAGCACGGCGAGGGAATGATGGCTACACCTTC.

The chain carries TRBV9 and TRBJ1-1, with 7 bases identical to TRBD1. Germline V gene data show CDR1 as SGDLS and CDR2 as YYNGEE. The CDR3 contains 14 residues. Unmatched junction bases numbered 10, after V lost 0 bases and J lost 11 bases. CDR3 bases: TGTGCCAGCAGCGTAGCTCAGGGGGGAGTTGAGGCTTTCTTT. It specifies CASSVAQGGVEAFF.

The genes are TRBV24-1 and TRBJ2-5, with D perhaps TRBD1 or TRBD2 (5 bases each). The CDR3 loop spans 16 amino acids. CDR1 and CDR2 from the germline V gene are KGHDR and SFDVKD. The ends were cut back, 3 bases at V and 2 bases at J, with 15 bases in the middle. CDR3: CATSDSWTREQETQYF. CDR3 nucleotide sequence: TGTGCCACCAGTGATAGCTGGACAAGGGAGCAAGAGACCCAGTACTTC.